The 13 T cell receptor beta chains given below trace back to one sample, sequenced in a study of response to subunit inactivated influenza vaccine. TCRdb re-analysed the RT-PCR reads in MiXCR, keeping a single row per CDR3 protein. The repertoire holds a few hundred thousand distinct CDR3 sequences, with about 14% as singletons. Sample: PBMCs from blood, taken roughly 12 days after vaccination. The receptors were sampled from a man aged 45-65 years who received an inactivated influenza vaccine.

This chain connects TRBV7-9 to TRBJ1-6; a possible D gene is TRBD1 (5 bases). Trimming shortened V by 1 base and J by 7 bases, and 8 bases separated the two germline ends. This CDR3 is built from 14 residues. CDR1 is SEHNR and CDR2 is FQNEAQ in the germline V gene (reference sequence). CDR3 bases: TGTGCCAGCAGCTTAGGGGACGCCAATTCACCCCTCCACTTT. It translates to CASSLGDANSPLHF.

The rearrangement links TRBV6-2 or TRBV6-3 to TRBJ2-7, with 10 bases identical to TRBD2. In germline, CDR1 is MNHEY, CDR2 SVGEGT. With V trimmed by 6 bases and J by 2 bases, 10 bases remained unmatched. CDR3 size: 16 residues. The CDR3 here is CASRYRGTSAPYEQYF. CDR3 in DNA: TGTGCCAGCAGATATCGGGGGACTAGCGCGCCCTACGAGCAGTACTTC.

The gene calls are TRBV7-2 and TRBJ2-3; D unclear. Trimming left V 0 bases short and J 0 bases short, with 10 bases between. Looked up from germline, CDR1 is SGHTA and CDR2 is FQGNSA. This CDR3 comprises 16 residues. The CDR3 here is CASSLAQLSSTDTQYF. CDR3 coding DNA: TGTGCCAGCAGCTTAGCGCAATTGTCTAGCACAGATACGCAGTATTTT.

The chain links TRBV6-2 or TRBV6-3 to TRBJ2-5; 11 nucleotides align to TRBD2. CDR3 size: 15 residues. J gave up 3 bases and V 4 bases, and 4 bases lay outside the gene matches. Germline lookup yields CDR1 MNHEY and CDR2 SVGEGT. This CDR3 is CASSSPGLAEETQYF. The CDR3 bases are TGTGCCAGCAGTTCGCCGGGACTAGCGGAAGAGACCCAGTACTTC.

This clonotype has just a few counts. The rearrangement joins TRBV18 to TRBJ2-3, with D perhaps matching TRBD2 (7 bases). Germline loops: CDR1 KGHSH, CDR2 LQKENI. The CDR3 loop spans 14 amino acids. V was pared by 5 bases and J by 4 bases, with 13 bases between. CDR3 nucleotide sequence: TGTGCCAGCTCAGAAACGGGGGGCCCAGATACGCAGTATTTT. Encoded protein: CASSETGGPDTQYF.

This clonotype was observed a handful of times. The chain uses TRBV7-8 and TRBJ2-7; 9 bases fit TRBD1. The CDR3 runs 13 residues. V shed 4 bases and J 6 bases; nucleotides not matched to a gene: 4. Germline CDR1 SGHVS, CDR2 FQNEAQ. CDR3: CASSSDRGGEQYF. Here the CDR3 DNA reads TGTGCCAGCAGCTCGGACAGGGGTGGCGAGCAGTACTTC.

This clonotype was seen a few times. This chain uses TRBV3-1 with TRBJ1-2; 8 nucleotides match TRBD1. After removal of 2 bases from V and 8 bases from J, the junction contained 4 bases not matched to a gene. Germline V gene lookup returns CDR1 LGHDT and CDR2 YNNKEL (reference sequence). The CDR3 extends over 13 amino acids. This CDR3 is CASSQRQGQGYTF. The DNA for the CDR3 is TGTGCCAGCAGCCAACGACAGGGGCAAGGCTACACCTTC.

This clonotype has at least ten counts. The chain couples TRBV14 to TRBJ2-3; D is unclear. CDR3 length equals 17 residues. Deletions cut 4 bases from V and 4 bases from J, with 21 bases between. The germline CDR1 and CDR2 sequences are SGHDN and FVKESK. The CDR3 reads CASSPPPTPRGSDTQYF. The DNA for the CDR3 is TGTGCCAGCAGCCCCCCCCCGACACCACGAGGTTCAGATACGCAGTATTTT.

This clonotype was observed a few times. The genes are TRBV10-3 and TRBJ2-5, with D uncertain. Looked up from germline, CDR1 is ENHRY and CDR2 is SYGVKD. The germline V and J ends were trimmed by 2 bases and 5 bases, with 9 bases remaining between them. CDR3 length: 13 amino acids. This CDR3 is CAISEGSRETQYF. CDR3 DNA: TGTGCCATCAGTGAGGGTTCCAGGGAGACCCAGTACTTC.

V gene TRBV12-3 or TRBV12-4 combines with J gene TRBJ2-7; D perhaps matches TRBD2 (6 bases). V dropped 5 bases and J dropped 4 bases, with 15 bases sitting between them. The CDR3 runs to 14 residues. The CDR3, as DNA: TGTGCCAGCAGTGCTGGCGGGGCCCGGTACGAGCAGTACTTC. It is translated as CASSAGGARYEQYF.

This clonotype was detected a few times. The V gene is TRBV10-3, the J gene TRBJ1-2; 9 bases are shared with TRBD1. The germline V gene encodes CDR1 ENHRY and CDR2 SYGVKD. V lost 9 bases to trimming and J lost 7 bases; unmatched junction nucleotides: 3. CDR3 length: 11 amino acids. Here the CDR3 DNA reads TGTGCCATAAGACAGGGGGGTGGCTACACCTTC. Residues: CAIRQGGGYTF.

V is TRBV29-1 and J is TRBJ2-1; 10 nucleotides line up with TRBD2. V shed 7 bases and J 8 bases; nucleotides not matched to a gene: 26. The V gene's germline CDR1 is SQVTM and CDR2 ANQGSEA. The CDR3 has 19 residues. The CDR3 DNA follows: TGCAGCGCCAGGAGAACTCCCCAACCGGGACTAGCGTTGTTCGATGAGCAGTTCTTC. This sequence encodes CSARRTPQPGLALFDEQFF.

This clonotype has a handful of counts. The chain has TRBV15 and TRBJ2-5; TRBD1 matches at 7 bases. Per germline, CDR1 LNHNV and CDR2 YYDKDF (reference sequence). V lost 8 bases and J lost 2; bases outside the gene matches: 8. The CDR3 is made up of 14 amino acids. For the CDR3, the DNA is TGTGCCACCGTTCGGGACAGACAACAAGAGACCCAGTACTTC. Amino acid sequence: CATVRDRQQETQYF. The complete variable domain, with remaining parts taken from reference TRBV15 and TRBJ2-5, reads DAMVIQNPRYQVTQFGKPVTLSCSQTLNHNVMYWYQQKSSQAPKLLFHYYDKDFNNEADTPDNFQSRRPNTSFCFLDIRSPGLGDTAMYLCATVRDRQQETQYFGPGTRLLVL.